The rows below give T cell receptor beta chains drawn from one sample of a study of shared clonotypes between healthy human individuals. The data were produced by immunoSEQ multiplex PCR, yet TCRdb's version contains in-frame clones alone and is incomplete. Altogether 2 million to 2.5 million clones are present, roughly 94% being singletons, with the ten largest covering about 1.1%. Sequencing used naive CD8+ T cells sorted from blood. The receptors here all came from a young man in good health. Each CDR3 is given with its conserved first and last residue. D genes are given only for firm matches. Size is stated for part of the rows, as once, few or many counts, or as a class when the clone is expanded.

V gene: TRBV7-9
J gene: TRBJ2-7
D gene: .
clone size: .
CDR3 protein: CASSSRDPSEAYEQYF
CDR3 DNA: TGTGCCAGCAGCTCCAGAGACCCTTCCGAGGCCTACGAGCAGTACTTC

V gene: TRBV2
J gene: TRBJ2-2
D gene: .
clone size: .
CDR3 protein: CASSEGETTLNTGELFF
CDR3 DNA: TGTGCCAGCAGTGAAGGGGAGACAACTCTGAACACCGGGGAGCTGTTTTTT

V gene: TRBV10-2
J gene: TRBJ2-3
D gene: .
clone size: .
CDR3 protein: CASSEVAGDTDTQYF
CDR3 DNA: TGCGCCAGCAGTGAGGTGGCAGGGGATACAGATACGCAGTATTTT

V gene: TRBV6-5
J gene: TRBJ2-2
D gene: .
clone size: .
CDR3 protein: CATLEAPLSGELFF
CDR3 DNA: TGTGCCACCCTCGAGGCTCCTTTGAGCGGGGAGCTGTTTTTT

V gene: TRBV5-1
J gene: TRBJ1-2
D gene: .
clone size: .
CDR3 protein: CASSLRGSQDSYGYAF
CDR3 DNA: TGCGCCAGCAGCCTGAGGGGCTCTCAGGACAGCTATGGCTACGCCTTC

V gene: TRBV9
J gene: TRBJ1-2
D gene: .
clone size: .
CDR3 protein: CASSVGEPSNYGYTF
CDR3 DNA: TGTGCCAGCAGCGTAGGAGAGCCTTCGAACTATGGCTACACCTTC

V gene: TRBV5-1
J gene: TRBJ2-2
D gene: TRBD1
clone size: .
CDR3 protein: CASSLDRGLPTGELFF
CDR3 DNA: TGCGCCAGCAGCTTGGACAGGGGGCTTCCCACCGGGGAGCTGTTTTTT

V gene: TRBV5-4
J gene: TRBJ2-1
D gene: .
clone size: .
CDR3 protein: CASSFRTEYNEQFF
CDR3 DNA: TGTGCCAGCAGCTTCCGGACGGAGTACAATGAGCAGTTCTTC

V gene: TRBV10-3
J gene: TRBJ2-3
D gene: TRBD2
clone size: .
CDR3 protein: CATALSGGTDTQYF
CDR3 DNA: TGTGCCACCGCCCTATCGGGGGGTACAGATACGCAGTATTTT

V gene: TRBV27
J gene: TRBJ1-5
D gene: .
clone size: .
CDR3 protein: CASSLLGYNQPQHF
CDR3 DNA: TGTGCCAGCAGTTTATTAGGTTACAATCAGCCCCAGCATTTT

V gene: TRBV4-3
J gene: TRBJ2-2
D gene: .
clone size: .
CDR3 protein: CASSRLTLGPDTGELFF
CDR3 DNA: TGCGCCAGCAGCCGACTGACACTAGGACCAGACACCGGGGAGCTGTTTTTT

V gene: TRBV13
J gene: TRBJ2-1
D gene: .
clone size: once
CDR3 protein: CASSPRGPSSYNEQFF
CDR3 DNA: TGTGCCAGCAGCCCCCGGGGACCGAGCTCCTACAATGAGCAGTTCTTC

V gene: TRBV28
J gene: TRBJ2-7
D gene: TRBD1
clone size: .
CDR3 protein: CASSFRDRGLSYEQYF
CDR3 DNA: TGTGCCAGCAGTTTCCGGGACAGGGGACTATCCTACGAGCAGTACTTC

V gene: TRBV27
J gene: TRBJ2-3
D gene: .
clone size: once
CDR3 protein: CASRGGLDTQYF
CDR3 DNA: TGTGCCAGCAGGGGAGGTCTAGATACGCAGTATTTT

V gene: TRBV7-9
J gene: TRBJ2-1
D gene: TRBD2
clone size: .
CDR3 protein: CASSLGPLAGDNEQFF
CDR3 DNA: TGTGCCAGCAGCTTAGGTCCGCTAGCGGGGGACAATGAGCAGTTCTTC

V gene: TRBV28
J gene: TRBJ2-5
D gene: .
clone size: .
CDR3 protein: CASSSMWETQYF
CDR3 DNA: TGTGCCAGCAGTTCCATGTGGGAGACCCAGTACTTC